The 3 T cell receptor beta chains given below trace back to one sample, sequenced in a study of T cells expressing NK-cell markers. TCRdb reworked the 5' RACE reads into one entry per CDR3 protein, no DNA. With roughly 450,000 distinct CDR3 sequences in the sample, the ten largest clones hold more than 1.4%. Specimen: blood T cells: a sorted CD56 or NKG2C T cell subset, CD4+ or CD8+ T cells, or bulk PBMC T cells (not recorded which). The receptors here all came from a woman aged 45-65 years in good health.

The chain links TRBV14 to TRBJ2-1. The CDR3 spans 16 residues. Germline CDR1 is SGHDN and CDR2 is FVKESK. The CDR3 protein is CASSQVPPRWDNEQFF.

The gene calls are TRBV7-6 and TRBJ2-7; no DNA is available, so the TRBD2 call from TCRdb remains unchecked. CDR1 is SGHVS and CDR2 is FNYEAQ in the germline V gene. This CDR3 region has 16 residues. The CDR3 region is CASSLKAGGLTYEQYF.

The V and J genes are TRBV6-5 and TRBJ2-4; TCRdb's assignment of TRBD1 cannot be checked, as there is no DNA. There are 15 residues in the CDR3. Germline assignment: CDR1 MNHEY and CDR2 SVGAGI. CDR3 residues: CASSRDGLAKNIQYF.